Shown below are 22 T cell receptor beta chains from a single sample sequenced in a study of beta chain features in type 1 diabetes. Expressed TCRB transcripts got sequenced, as all isolated RNA was reverse transcribed. Only in-frame clones appear in the TCRdb table, and some are missing; sequencing was by immunoSEQ multiplex PCR. The sample lists some 150,000 clones, roughly a tenth seen once, with approximately 0.68% in the top ten. Input material: central memory CD4+ T cells from blood. These receptors were taken from a man younger than 30 in good health.

This clone was seen at least ten times. The chain links TRBV5-1 to TRBJ2-1; the D is unclear. Germline V gene lookup returns CDR1 SGHRS and CDR2 YFSETQ. The V gene lost 2 bases and the J gene lost 5 bases, with 2 bases spanning the gap. The CDR3 runs to 11 residues. CDR3 loop: CASSFDNEQFF. Here the CDR3 DNA reads TGCGCCAGCAGCTTCGACAATGAGCAGTTCTTC.

The sample holds a few counts of this clone. J is TRBJ2-7 and V is TRBV19; TRBD1 aligns across 8 bases. After removal of 7 bases from V and 2 bases from J, the junction contained 7 bases not matched to a gene. Per germline, CDR1 LNHDA and CDR2 SQIVND (reference sequence). The CDR3 has 14 residues. The chain's CDR3 is CASTTGTGPYEQYF. CDR3 nucleotide sequence: TGTGCCAGTACCACCGGGACAGGTCCCTACGAGCAGTACTTC.

The chain joins TRBV6-1 to TRBJ2-2; TRBD1 aligns across 9 bases. The length of the CDR3 is 13 residues. Germline CDR1 reads MNHNS; CDR2 reads SASEGT. V was pared by 6 bases and J by 6 bases, with 2 bases of the junction left unmatched. The CDR3: CASRRTGAGELFF. In DNA, the CDR3 is TGTGCCAGCAGGAGGACAGGGGCCGGGGAGCTGTTTTTT.

This clone has only a few counts. The V call is TRBV27, the J call TRBJ2-1; 7 bases are a match to TRBD1. After removal of 5 bases from V and 7 bases from J, the junction contained 5 bases not matched to a gene. This CDR3 region has 13 residues. Germline V lookup: CDR1 MNHEY, CDR2 SMNVEV (reference sequence). CDR3 protein: CASSLTGVNEQFF. In nucleotides, the CDR3 is TGTGCCAGCAGTCTCACAGGGGTAAATGAGCAGTTCTTC.

This clone was recorded a few times. V and J are TRBV19 and TRBJ2-3, with D perhaps matching TRBD1 (5 bases). Germline V gives CDR1 LNHDA, CDR2 SQIVND (reference sequence). V lost 1 base and J lost 3, with 11 bases in between. The CDR3 is made up of 15 amino acids. This CDR3 reads CASSIGPGKTDTQYF. The CDR3 DNA follows: TGTGCCAGTAGTATAGGTCCAGGGAAAACAGATACGCAGTATTTT.

There are a few counts of this clone. The chain links TRBV7-9 to TRBJ2-2; D might be TRBD1 (6 bases). The germline gives CDR1 SEHNR, CDR2 FQNEAQ (reference sequence). The CDR3 loop spans 15 amino acids. Trimming cost V 5 bases and J 5 bases, with 15 bases left between them. The CDR3 nucleotides are TGTGCCAGCAGCCCACAGGGTGGTGGGACCGGGGAGCTGTTTTTT. It codes for CASSPQGGGTGELFF.

This clone was observed a few times. This sequence joins TRBV11-2 and TRBJ2-1, with a tentative D call TRBD1 (5 bases). CDR3 size: 16 residues. Deletions cut 5 bases from V and 4 bases from J, with 18 bases between. The germline V gene encodes CDR1 SGHAT and CDR2 FQNNGV. The CDR3 nucleotides read TGTGCCAGCAGCCTTAAGAAGACAGCCCTGTACAATGAGCAGTTCTTC. Amino acid sequence: CASSLKKTALYNEQFF.

The chain joins TRBV2 to TRBJ1-2; TRBD1 aligns across 7 bases. The CDR3 has 12 amino acids. V lost 7 bases and J lost 8; bases outside the gene matches: 7. Germline CDR1 is SNHLY and CDR2 is FYNNEI. CDR3 protein: CASNGQVGGYTF. The CDR3 DNA reads TGTGCCAGCAACGGACAGGTGGGAGGCTACACCTTC.

There are a few counts of this clone. The chain has TRBV6-1 and TRBJ2-3; no clear D. With 2 bases removed from V and 5 bases from J, the gap between germline ends came to 5 bases. The CDR3 consists of 12 residues. Germline V lookup: CDR1 MNHNS, CDR2 SASEGT. The CDR3 DNA is TGTGCCAGCAGTGAAAGAGGAGATACGCAGTATTTT. The encoded protein is CASSERGDTQYF.

This clone was detected a few times. V usage is TRBV4-2 and J usage is TRBJ2-7, with 10 nucleotides matching TRBD2. The trim removed 3 bases at V and 3 bases at J, leaving 8 bases unmatched. CDR1 is LGHNA, CDR2 YNFKEQ, per germline. The length of the CDR3 is 16 residues. Here the CDR3 DNA reads TGTGCCAGCAGCCAGGGGGTTGGGACTAGCGTCTACGAGCAGTACTTC. Translation gives CASSQGVGTSVYEQYF.

This clone has only a few counts. The genes are TRBV9 and TRBJ2-5, with 9 bases matching TRBD1. J gave up 4 bases and V 0 bases, and 7 bases lay outside the gene matches. The CDR3 spans 16 residues. CDR1 and CDR2 from the germline V gene are SGDLS and YYNGEE. In nucleotides, the CDR3 is TGTGCCAGCAGCGTAGTATGGGGACAGGGTGGAGAGACCCAGTACTTC. Amino acids: CASSVVWGQGGETQYF.

The CDR3 region is CASSHGFNQPQHF. The DNA of the CDR3 is TGCGCCAGCAGCCATGGCTTTAATCAGCCCCAGCATTTT. The chain uses TRBV4-3 and TRBJ1-5, with unresolved D. Germline lookup yields CDR1 LGHNA and CDR2 YSLEER. The length of the CDR3 is 13 residues. The germline V and J ends were trimmed by 3 bases and 4 bases, with 7 bases remaining between them.

CDR3 loop: CASSPTSGLEQYF. Here the CDR3 DNA reads TGTGCCAGCAGTCCAACGTCGGGGTTGGAGCAGTACTTC. The chain uses TRBV6-5 and TRBJ2-5; D may be TRBD2 (5 bases). V was pared by 5 bases and J by 11 bases, with 18 bases between. CDR1 and CDR2 (germline): MNHEY, SVGAGI. This CDR3 is built from 13 residues.

This clone was seen at least ten times. The chain is built from TRBV7-9 and TRBJ2-3; 7 nucleotides match TRBD2. The germline V gene encodes CDR1 SEHNR and CDR2 FQNEAQ (reference sequence). The trim removed 4 bases at V and 2 bases at J, leaving 12 bases unmatched. The CDR3 length is 17 residues. The CDR3 DNA reads TGTGCCAGCAGCTCCCTATTGGGGCTAGCGGACACAGATACGCAGTATTTT. Translating gives CASSSLLGLADTDTQYF.

The table lists this clone with a few counts. The chain has TRBV4-1 and TRBJ2-5; 7 bases agree with TRBD1. The J call may be incorrect, as the DNA end agrees better with TRBJ2-7. The length of the CDR3 is 15 residues. Germline V gene sequence: CDR1 MGHRA, CDR2 YSYEKL. The CDR3 here is CASSQDSRGWYEQYF. As DNA, the CDR3 is TGCGCCAGCAGCCAAGATAGCAGGGGGTGGTACGAGCAGTACTTC.

This chain uses TRBV19 with TRBJ2-7; TRBD1 agrees at 10 bases. V gave up 7 bases and J gave up 4 bases; unmatched junction bases: 7. Germline V CDR1 and CDR2: LNHDA, SQIVND (reference sequence). The CDR3 contains 14 residues. Here the CDR3 DNA reads TGTGCCAGTACCCTCGGGACAGGGGCGTACGAGCAGTACTTC. Its protein product is CASTLGTGAYEQYF.

At least ten counts were recorded for this clone. The chain joins TRBV11-2 to TRBJ2-1; 12 positions match TRBD1. The V gene's germline CDR1 is SGHAT and CDR2 FQNNGV. The CDR3 is made up of 18 amino acids. The ends lost 0 bases at V and 4 bases at J; junction bases unmatched: 7. CDR3 sequence (DNA): TGTGCCAGCAGCTTAGATACTCCGGGACAGGGGGCGTACAATGAGCAGTTCTTC. Translating it yields CASSLDTPGQGAYNEQFF.

This clone was seen a handful of times. This rearrangement joins TRBV7-2 to TRBJ2-5, with a weak D call TRBD1 (6 bases). Germline-derived CDR1 and CDR2 are SGHTA and FQGNSA. The CDR3 has 14 residues. Trimming took 1 base from V and 6 from J, leaving 12 bases between them. The CDR3: CASSLGTGMKTQYF. Here the CDR3 DNA reads TGTGCCAGCAGCTTAGGAACAGGGATGAAGACCCAGTACTTC.

In this sample, this clone turned up a few times. This rearrangement joins TRBV29-1 to TRBJ1-3; D possibly corresponds to TRBD1 (6 bases). Per germline, CDR1 SQVTM and CDR2 ANQGSEA. The CDR3 runs 13 residues. V lost 2 bases, J lost 1 base, and 6 bases lay in between. The CDR3 nucleotides read TGCAGCGTTGAACAGGGGTCTGGAAACACCATATATTTT. Translating it yields CSVEQGSGNTIYF.

The chain combines TRBV5-4 with TRBJ2-7; D perhaps matches TRBD1 (6 bases). This CDR3 contains 13 residues. Germline V gene sequence: CDR1 SGHNT, CDR2 YYREEE (reference sequence). Trimming stripped 1 base from V and 6 bases from J, with 11 bases between. The CDR3 protein is CASSLIQGAEQYF. The CDR3 DNA is TGTGCCAGCAGCTTGATACAGGGCGCCGAGCAGTACTTC.

The sample holds a few counts of this clone. This chain links TRBV4-1 with TRBJ2-1; TRBD2 matches at 7 bases. Germline V lookup: CDR1 MGHRA, CDR2 YSYEKL. This CDR3 comprises 15 residues. Trimming at V came to 4 bases and at J to 6 bases, leaving 9 bases not matched to a gene. The CDR3 is CASSRTDGGFNEQFF. The DNA of the CDR3 is TGCGCCAGCAGCCGGACGGACGGGGGGTTCAATGAGCAGTTCTTC.

The chain is built from TRBV19 and TRBJ2-3, with 7 bases lining up with TRBD2. This CDR3 region has 15 residues. V was pared by 7 bases and J by 3 bases, with 10 bases of the junction left unmatched. CDR1 LNHDA and CDR2 SQIVND come from the germline V gene (reference sequence). CDR3 in DNA: TGTGCCAGTACCCGGGGAGGGTTGAGGACAGATACGCAGTATTTT. Amino acid sequence: CASTRGGLRTDTQYF. Filled out from reference TRBV19 and TRBJ2-3, the complete variable domain reads DGGITQSPKYLFRKEGQNVTLSCEQNLNHDAMYWYRQDPGQGLRLIYYSQIVNDFQKGDIAEGYSVSREKKESFPLTVTSAQKNPTAFYLCASTRGGLRTDTQYFGPGTRLTVL.